This T cell receptor (beta chain) was identified during a study of T-cell reconstitution after alpha-beta-depleted transplantation in children. Unique molecular identifiers were incorporated during preparation of the TCRbeta library. Each CDR3 protein is one row after TCRdb ran MiXCR on the PCR reads. The table shows some 550,000 distinct CDR3 sequences, with 23% occurring only once. About this clonotype itself: The antigen remains undetermined.

Whole-study findings and limits: TCRbeta diversity was high at day 60 in some patients (a result of surviving recipient T cells and thymic progenitors). T-cell counts and diversity were attributed mostly to newly produced T cells one year after transplant. About two months after transplant, alpha-beta T cells reportedly came from several hundred expanded graft clones.

This receptor was obtained from a boy under two years old who had a stem cell transplant for acute myeloid leukemia, so the T cells may come from the graft donor. Here the sequenced sample was PBMCs, mostly from graft donor cells, taken 360 days after TCRalphabeta/CD19-depleted stem cell transplant.

CDR3 region: CASSSGDTYFAFF. CDR3 in DNA: TGTGCCAGCAGCTCAGGAGACACCTACTTTGCTTTCTTT. The chain recombines TRBV5-5 with TRBJ1-1; D unresolved. Germline V gene data show CDR1 as SGHKS and CDR2 as YYEKEE (reference sequence). The length of the CDR3 is 13 residues. V was cut by 3 bases and J by 11 bases, with 17 bases left in between. Full variable domain (rest looked up from reference TRBV5-5 and TRBJ1-1): DAGVTQSPTHLIKTRGQQVTLRCSPISGHKSVSWYQQVLGQGPQFIFQYYEKEERGRGNFPDRFSARQFPNYSSELNVNALLLGDSALYLCASSSGDTYFAFFGQGTRLTVV.